The rows below give T cell receptor beta chains drawn from one sample of a study of blood T cell repertoires in COVID-19. TCRdb's copy holds only in-frame clones and misses some; the assay was immunoSEQ multiplex PCR. The sample comprises under 450,000 clones, 87% of which are singletons, and approximately 1.3% rests with the top ten. Source material: PBMCs or T cells enriched from blood (not recorded which). These TCRs come from a man younger than 45 who had recovered from COVID-19. CDR3s leave out the opening cysteine and the closing phenylalanine or tryptophan.

v_call	j_call	cdr3_aa
TRBV6-2/TRBV6-3	TRBJ2-7	ASSYSPGDEQY
TRBV6-2/TRBV6-3	TRBJ1-1	ASSHGVNTEAF
TRBV4-1	TRBJ2-7	ASSQVPGNYEQY
TRBV5-1	TRBJ2-7	ASSSPGGTSGAPEEQY
TRBV3-1/TRBV3-2	TRBJ2-7	ASSHSISPYEQY
TRBV10-3	TRBJ1-1	AISKGPTGTGGRTTEAF
TRBV2	TRBJ1-2	ASSMTGGGGGYT
TRBV6-2/TRBV6-3	TRBJ2-7	ASSYSSSGPLREQY
TRBV19	TRBJ2-5	ASSIGGGPRETQY
TRBV11-2	TRBJ2-3	ASSSSEDTQY
TRBV9	TRBJ1-2	ASRRQGSDGYT
TRBV27	TRBJ1-1	ASKRAGNTEAF